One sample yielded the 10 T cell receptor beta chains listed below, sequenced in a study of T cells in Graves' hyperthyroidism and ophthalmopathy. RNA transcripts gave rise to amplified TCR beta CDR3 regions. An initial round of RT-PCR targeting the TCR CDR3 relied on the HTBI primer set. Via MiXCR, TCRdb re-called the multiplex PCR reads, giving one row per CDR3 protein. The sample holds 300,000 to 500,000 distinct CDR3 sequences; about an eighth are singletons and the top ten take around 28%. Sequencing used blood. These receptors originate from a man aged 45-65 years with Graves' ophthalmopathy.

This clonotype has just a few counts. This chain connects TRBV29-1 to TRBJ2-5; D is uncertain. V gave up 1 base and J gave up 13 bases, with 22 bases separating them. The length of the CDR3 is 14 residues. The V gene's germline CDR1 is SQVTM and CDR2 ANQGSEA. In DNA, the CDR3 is TGCAGCGTTGAAGTAAGGGAAGTGACAACTGGTTTGTACTTC. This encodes CSVEVREVTTGLYF.

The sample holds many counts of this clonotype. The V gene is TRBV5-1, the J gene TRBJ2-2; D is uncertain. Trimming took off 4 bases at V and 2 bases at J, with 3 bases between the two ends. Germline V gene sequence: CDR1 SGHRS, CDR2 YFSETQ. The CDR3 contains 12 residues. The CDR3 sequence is CASSTNTGELFF. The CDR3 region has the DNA TGCGCCAGCAGCACTAACACCGGGGAGCTGTTTTTT.

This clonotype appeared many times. CDR3 region: CANHRLHNEQFF. CDR3 sequence (DNA): TGTGCCAACCACCGACTACACAATGAGCAGTTCTTC. The genes are TRBV13 and TRBJ2-1, with a weak D call TRBD2 (5 bases). The length of the CDR3 is 12 residues. CDR1 PRHDT and CDR2 FYEKMQ come from the germline V gene (reference sequence). V was pared by 10 bases and J by 5 bases, with 12 bases between.

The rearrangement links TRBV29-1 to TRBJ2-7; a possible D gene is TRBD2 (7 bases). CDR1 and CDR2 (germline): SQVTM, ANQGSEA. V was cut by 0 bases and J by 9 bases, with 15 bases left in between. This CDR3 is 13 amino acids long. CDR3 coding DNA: TGCAGCGTTGAAGATGGGGGAGGGGGTGGGCAGTACTTC. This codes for CSVEDGGGGGQYF.

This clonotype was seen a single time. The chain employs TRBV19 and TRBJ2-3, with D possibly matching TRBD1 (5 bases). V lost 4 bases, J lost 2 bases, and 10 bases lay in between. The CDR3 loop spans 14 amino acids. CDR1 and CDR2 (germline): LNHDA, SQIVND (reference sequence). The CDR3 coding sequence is TGTGCCAGTAGTACCCCAGGGAACACAGATACGCAGTATTTT. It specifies CASSTPGNTDTQYF.

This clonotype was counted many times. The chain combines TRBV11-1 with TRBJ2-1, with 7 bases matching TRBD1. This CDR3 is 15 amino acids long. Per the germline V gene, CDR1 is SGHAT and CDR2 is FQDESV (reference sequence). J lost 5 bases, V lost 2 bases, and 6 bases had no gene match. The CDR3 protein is CASSLSSGTDNEQFF. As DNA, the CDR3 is TGTGCCAGCAGCTTAAGCTCCGGGACAGACAATGAGCAGTTCTTC.

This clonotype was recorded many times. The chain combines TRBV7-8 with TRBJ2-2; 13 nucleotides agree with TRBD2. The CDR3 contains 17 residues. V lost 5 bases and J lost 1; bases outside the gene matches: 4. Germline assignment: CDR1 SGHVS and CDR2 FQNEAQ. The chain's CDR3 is CASSPRTSGRNTGELFF. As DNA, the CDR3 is TGTGCCAGCAGCCCGCGGACTAGCGGGAGGAACACCGGGGAGCTGTTTTTT.

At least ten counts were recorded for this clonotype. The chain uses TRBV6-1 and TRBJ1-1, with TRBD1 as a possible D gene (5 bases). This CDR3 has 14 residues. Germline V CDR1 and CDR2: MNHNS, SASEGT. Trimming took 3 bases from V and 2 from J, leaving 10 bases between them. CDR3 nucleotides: TGTGCCAGCAGTGAGGCAGGGATAAACACTGAAGCTTTCTTT. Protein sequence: CASSEAGINTEAFF.

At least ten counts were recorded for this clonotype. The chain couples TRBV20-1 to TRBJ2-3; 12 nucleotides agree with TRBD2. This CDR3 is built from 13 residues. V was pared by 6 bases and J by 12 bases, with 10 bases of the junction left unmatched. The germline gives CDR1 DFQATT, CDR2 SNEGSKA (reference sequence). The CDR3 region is CSAGGLAGGVQYF. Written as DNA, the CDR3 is TGCAGTGCGGGGGGACTAGCGGGTGGAGTTCAGTATTTT.

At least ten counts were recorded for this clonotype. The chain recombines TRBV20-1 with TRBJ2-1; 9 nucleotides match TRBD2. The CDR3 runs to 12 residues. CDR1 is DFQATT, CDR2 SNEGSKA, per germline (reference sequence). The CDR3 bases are TGCAGACCATCTAGCGGGAACAATGAGCAGTTCTTC. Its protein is CRPSSGNNEQFF.